This T cell receptor (beta chain) stems from a study of cytomegalovirus exposure and HLA in healthy donors. About the study: Findings of an earlier analysis included roughly 120 million unique TCR beta sequences from 170 million or so T cells.

The PCR had 60 Vbeta and 13 Jbeta primers. Some clones are missing from TCRdb's copy, which holds only in-frame ones; the method was immunoSEQ multiplex PCR. This repertoire shows 150,000 to 200,000 clones, under 70% found once; its top ten account for around 3%. V trimming: 3 bases; J trimming: 1 base; junction bases outside the gene matches: 6. CDR1 and CDR2 from the germline V gene are MGHRA and YSYEKL. The CDR3 is 15 residues long. What was sequenced was PBMCs. The rearrangement joins TRBV4-1 to TRBJ2-7, with TRBD1 matching over 7 bases. The clonotype was recovered from a woman between 40 and 50 years old in good health and CMV-seropositive. CDR3 region: CASSHPDRASYEQYF. In DNA, the CDR3 is TGCGCCAGCAGCCATCCTGACAGGGCGTCCTACGAGCAGTACTTC.